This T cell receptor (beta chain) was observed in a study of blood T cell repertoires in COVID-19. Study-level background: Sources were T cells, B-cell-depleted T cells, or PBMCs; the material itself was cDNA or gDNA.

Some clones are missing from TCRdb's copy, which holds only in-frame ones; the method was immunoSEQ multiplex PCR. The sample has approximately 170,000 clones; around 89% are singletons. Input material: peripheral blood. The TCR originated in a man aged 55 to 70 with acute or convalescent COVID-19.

CDR3 amino acids: CASSHSDRDYGYTF. CDR3 nucleotides: TGTGCCAGCAGCCATTCCGACAGGGACTATGGCTACACCTTC. The V gene is TRBV3-1 (or the pseudogene TRBV3-2), the J gene TRBJ1-2, with 7 bases identical to TRBD1. V was pared by 3 bases and J by 3 bases, with 4 bases of the junction left unmatched. The germline CDR1 and CDR2 sequences are LGHDT and YNNKEL (reference sequence). The CDR3 is 14 amino acids.